This T cell receptor beta chain is from a study of control samples from healthy donors and cancer patients. The CDR3 sequence is 12 residues long. From germline, CDR1 is MNHEY and CDR2 SVGAGI. Between the trimmed V and J ends, which lost 5 bases and 4 bases, there was a span of 9 bases. Repertoires were generated with immunoSEQ multiplex PCR, while TCRdb's copy carries only in-frame clones and drops some. The data show just under 80,000 clones, 85% to 90% seen once. This sequence was found in a woman aged 55-75 years with head and neck cancer. The sequenced sample was PBMCs. The chain is built from TRBV6-5 and TRBJ2-7, with no clear D. The CDR3 region is CASSLDLYEQYF. The CDR3 nucleotides read TGTGCCAGCAGTCTGGACCTTTACGAGCAGTACTTC.